This T cell receptor (beta chain) was captured in a study of T cells in Graves' hyperthyroidism and ophthalmopathy. As for the study in general: Any treatment followed the collection of peripheral blood at initial diagnosis.

The TCR beta CDR3 regions underwent amplification using RNA transcripts as the source. HTBI primers were employed in a first-round RT-PCR of the TCR CDR3. TCRdb re-called the multiplex PCR reads with MiXCR, one entry per CDR3 protein. Of under 600,000 distinct CDR3 sequences detected, roughly 15% appear once; the ten largest clones hold around 3.5%. Of note for this clonotype: The antigen is not known.

Whole-study findings and limits: Ophthalmopathy was model-predicted a median about six months pre-onset. In the blood, most expanded thyroid clonotypes above 0.001 appeared as well.

Germline lookup yields CDR1 GTSNPN and CDR2 SVGIG (reference sequence). The CDR3 consists of 13 residues. The V and J ends lost 5 bases and 10 bases, in that order; junction bases with no gene match: 9. Ophthalmopathy in the patients scored at least 3 on Clinical Activity Score and at least 4 on NOSPECS grade, lasting under 3 months. Sequenced: blood. This rearrangement joins TRBV30 to TRBJ2-1; 9 bases agree with TRBD2. The sequence was obtained from a woman in her 40s with Graves' ophthalmopathy. The DNA for the CDR3 is TGTGCCTGGCGAGGCGGGGGGGCCGGGGAGCAGTTCTTC. Its translation is CAWRGGGAGEQFF.